The present T cell receptor (beta chain) was sequenced within a study of read filtering for tumor transcriptome and immune sequencing. Turning to the study itself: Revised staging placed 8 patients in R-ISS I, about 17 in II, more than five in III. Study results and limitations: Approximately 82% of IR-seq clonotypes had a single read, yet these held roughly 3.3% of reads.

At the time of active disease, bone marrow was collected from every patient. The CDR3 is made up of 18 amino acids. J lost 3 bases, V lost 5 bases, and 12 bases had no gene match. Looked up from germline, CDR1 is SGHDN and CDR2 is FVKESK. From around 440 ng of RNA, a library with molecular barcoded alpha/delta and beta/gamma adaptors was made. TCRdb passed the reads through MiXCR, listing each CDR3 protein once. The repertoire holds about 38,000 distinct CDR3 sequences, with roughly an eighth as singletons. As to this clonotype: Its target is unknown.

This clonotype was obtained from a donor at least 40 years old with multiple myeloma. The J gene is TRBJ2-3, the V gene TRBV14; TRBD2 agrees at 12 bases. Source material: a population of CD138-negative cells sorted from bone marrow. Written as DNA, the CDR3 is TGTGCCAGCAGCGCGACTAGCGGGAGAGGTGTTCGGACAGATACGCAGTATTTT. Amino acids: CASSATSGRGVRTDTQYF.